Each of the 8 T cell receptor beta chains below was sequenced from the same sample in a study of T cells in tumors after PD-1 blockade. Sequenced by immunoSEQ multiplex PCR; TCRdb stores in-frame clones only, minus some. The sample holds about 14,000 clones; 55% to 70% are singletons and the top ten take 30% to 40%. This specimen was tumor tissue, taken after anti-PD-1 treatment. The receptor source for this set is a human donor with cutaneous squamous cell carcinoma.

V usage is TRBV7-6 and J usage is TRBJ2-5, with 8 bases matching TRBD2. The CDR3 runs to 15 residues. Per the germline V gene, CDR1 is SGHVS and CDR2 is FNYEAQ. J was trimmed by 5 bases and V by 1 base; bases with no gene match: 6. The CDR3 protein is CASSLEGGGLETQYF. The CDR3 nucleotides are TGTGCCAGCAGCTTAGAAGGCGGGGGGTTGGAGACCCAGTACTTC.

In this sample, this clone turned up once. The rearrangement uses TRBV7-9 and TRBJ2-3, with TRBD2 matching over 9 bases. The CDR3 covers 16 residues. In germline, CDR1 is SEHNR, CDR2 FQNEAQ (reference sequence). The J segment lost 3 bases and the V segment lost 5 bases, leaving 9 bases of the junction unmatched. The CDR3: CASSANRAGGTDTQYF. The CDR3 region has the DNA TGTGCCAGCAGCGCGAATCGAGCGGGAGGAACAGATACGCAGTATTTT.

The V gene is TRBV7-2, the J gene TRBJ2-5; maybe TRBD2 (5 bases). The CDR3 loop spans 15 amino acids. Germline lookup yields CDR1 SGHTA and CDR2 FQGNSA. The ends were cut back, 2 bases at V and 5 bases at J, with 15 bases in the middle. In nucleotides, the CDR3 is TGTGCCAGCAGCTTAAACCCTGGCGAGCGGGAGACCCAGTACTTC. It specifies CASSLNPGERETQYF.

This rearrangement joins TRBV5-1 to TRBJ2-1; no firm D call. V gave up 4 bases and J gave up 3 bases, with 11 bases separating them. The CDR3 has 14 amino acids. The germline gives CDR1 SGHRS, CDR2 YFSETQ. CDR3 region: CASSAWTGYNEQFF. In DNA form, the CDR3 reads TGCGCCAGCAGCGCATGGACGGGCTACAATGAGCAGTTCTTC.

This chain uses TRBV19 with TRBJ2-7, with 12 bases aligning to TRBD2. The ends lost 1 base at V and 6 bases at J; junction bases unmatched: 10. Germline V CDR1 and CDR2: LNHDA, SQIVND (reference sequence). CDR3 length: 17 residues. The CDR3 DNA sequence: TGTGCCAGTAGTATAGTCCGACTAGCGGGAGTGTCCGGCGAGCAGTACTTC. This sequence encodes CASSIVRLAGVSGEQYF.

The chain links TRBV7-8 to TRBJ2-3; no clear D. Deletions cut 2 bases from V and 4 bases from J, with 4 bases between. The CDR3 totals 12 residues. The germline V gene has CDR1 SGHVS and CDR2 FQNEAQ. CDR3 nucleotides: TGTGCCAGCAGCTTAACATCAGATACGCAGTATTTT. It translates to CASSLTSDTQYF.

The gene calls are TRBV9 and TRBJ2-5; 9 bases are a match to TRBD1. After removal of 6 bases from V and 5 bases from J, the junction contained 5 bases not matched to a gene. The germline V gene encodes CDR1 SGDLS and CDR2 YYNGEE. The CDR3 consists of 13 residues. The CDR3 DNA follows: TGTGCCAGCACGACAGGGGGAGGGGAGACCCAGTACTTC. Amino acid sequence: CASTTGGGETQYF.

The CDR3 bases are TGTGCCAGCACCGAATACACCGGGGAGCTGTTTTTT. As protein: CASTEYTGELFF. The chain employs TRBV6-5 and TRBJ2-2, with D unresolved. The CDR3 covers 12 residues. With 7 bases removed from V and 3 bases from J, the gap between germline ends came to 6 bases. Germline CDR1 reads MNHEY; CDR2 reads SVGAGI.